This T cell receptor (beta chain) stems from a study of blood T cell repertoires in COVID-19. Turning to the study itself: The United States, Italy and Spain supplied acute and convalescent COVID-19 samples. From T cells, B-cell-depleted T cells, or PBMCs came the material, which was cDNA or gDNA.

This clone was recorded a few times. TCRdb's copy holds only in-frame clones and misses some; the assay was immunoSEQ multiplex PCR. The sample yields 100,000 to 120,000 clones, under 80% seen once. Per germline, CDR1 SEHNR and CDR2 FQNEAQ (reference sequence). The V end was cut by 5 bases, the J end by 1 base, with 14 bases between. The CDR3 has 15 residues. This sequence originates from a woman in her sixties or seventies with acute or convalescent COVID-19. J is TRBJ2-5 and V is TRBV7-9, with a tentative D call TRBD1 (6 bases). The specimen sequenced was peripheral blood. CDR3: CASSRTGQTQETQYF. CDR3 nucleotide sequence: TGTGCCAGCAGCCGAACAGGGCAAACCCAAGAGACCCAGTACTTC.